The 22 T cell receptor beta chains reported below all come from one sample, sequenced in a study of T cells after yellow fever vaccination. TCRdb recomputed calls from the 5' RACE reads with MiXCR, one row per CDR3 protein. This table holds tens of thousands of distinct CDR3 sequences, 6.5% to 8% found once. Here the sequenced sample was CD8+ T cells sorted from PBMCs, taken 15 days after the yellow fever booster vaccination. These receptors were obtained from a young man who received the YFV17D yellow fever vaccine.

This clonotype was counted at least ten times. The chain has TRBV9 and TRBJ1-2, with TRBD1 matching 9 bases. V lost 3 bases, J lost 0 bases, and 3 bases stayed unmatched. The CDR3 sequence is 15 residues long. The germline V gene encodes CDR1 SGDLS and CDR2 YYNGEE. This CDR3 is CASSGGQGANYGYTF. CDR3 sequence (DNA): TGTGCCAGCAGCGGGGGACAGGGAGCTAACTATGGCTACACCTTC.

The sample holds many counts of this clonotype. V and J are TRBV6-5 and TRBJ2-7, with a weak D call TRBD1 (6 bases). This CDR3 is built from 16 residues. CDR1 MNHEY and CDR2 SVGAGI come from the germline V gene. The V gene lost 0 bases and the J gene lost 0 bases, with 12 bases spanning the gap. CDR3 in DNA: TGTGCCAGCAGTTACTCGATGACAGGTAGCTCCTACGAGCAGTACTTC. Amino acids: CASSYSMTGSSYEQYF.

In this sample, this clonotype turned up many times. The V and J genes are TRBV6-5 and TRBJ1-1; no firm D call. Germline CDR1 and CDR2: MNHEY and SVGAGI. V was clipped by 5 bases and J by 0 bases, with 13 bases between them. This CDR3 has 15 residues. The CDR3 DNA is TGTGCCAGCAGTATCCTTGGAGAAATGAACACTGAAGCTTTCTTT. Translating it yields CASSILGEMNTEAFF.

This clonotype has ten or more counts. This chain links TRBV21-1 with TRBJ2-7; no DNA check was done on the table's D call, TRBD1. TRBV21-1 is described as a pseudogene. This CDR3 is built from 14 residues. CDR3 residues: CASSLRRGRREQYF. CDR3 in DNA: TGTGCCAGCAGCTTAAGGCGGGGGCGGAGAGAGCAGTACTTC.

This clonotype was seen at least ten times. This chain joins TRBV27 and TRBJ2-7; D is uncertain. From germline, CDR1 is MNHEY and CDR2 SMNVEV (reference sequence). The germline V and J ends were trimmed by 0 bases and 3 bases, with 9 bases remaining between them. The CDR3 is 14 residues long. The CDR3 DNA is TGTGCCAGCAGTTTATCCCGGGTGGGCTACGAGCAGTACTTC. This gives the protein CASSLSRVGYEQYF.

This clonotype was observed many times. The chain joins TRBV5-1 to TRBJ2-5; D might be TRBD1 (5 bases). CDR1 SGHRS and CDR2 YFSETQ come from the germline V gene. Deletions cut 7 bases from V and 4 bases from J, with 14 bases between. The length of the CDR3 is 13 residues. The CDR3 DNA reads as TGCGCCAGCGAGGCCAGGGTTATAGAGACCCAGTACTTC. This sequence encodes CASEARVIETQYF.

This clonotype was observed at least ten times. J is TRBJ2-1 and V is TRBV19; D is unresolved. V shed 1 base and J shed 6 bases, with 4 bases lying between them. Looked up from germline, CDR1 is LNHDA and CDR2 is SQIVND (reference sequence). The CDR3 runs 12 residues. The CDR3 sequence is CASSIGGNEQFF. CDR3 coding DNA: TGTGCCAGTAGTATAGGAGGCAATGAGCAGTTCTTC.

This clonotype appeared a few times. The V call is TRBV5-4, the J call TRBJ2-6; the D gene could be TRBD1 or TRBD2 (6 bases each). This CDR3 is built from 17 residues. The V end lost 1 base, the J end lost 2 bases, and 13 bases lay between the germline ends. Germline V gene sequence: CDR1 SGHNT, CDR2 YYREEE (reference sequence). The CDR3 protein is CASSLWGARTGANVLTF. The CDR3 DNA reads as TGTGCCAGCAGCTTGTGGGGGGCCCGGACTGGGGCCAACGTCCTGACTTTC.

This clonotype appeared a few times. This chain connects TRBV7-6 to TRBJ2-3; D possibly matches TRBD1 or TRBD2 (6 bases each). The germline V gene has CDR1 SGHVS and CDR2 FNYEAQ. The V gene lost 1 base and the J gene lost 4 bases, with 12 bases spanning the gap. The CDR3 length is 15 residues. The CDR3 nucleotides read TGTGCCAGCAGCTTAGGACCGGGGGCGGCAGATACGCAGTATTTT. It specifies CASSLGPGAADTQYF.

This clonotype was found a few times. The J gene is TRBJ2-7, the V gene TRBV20-1, with D possibly being TRBD2 (5 bases). The CDR3 length is 15 residues. Germline assignment: CDR1 DFQATT and CDR2 SNEGSKA (reference sequence). V lost 0 bases and J 3 bases, leaving 15 bases between the germline ends. CDR3 in DNA: TGCAGTGCTAGAGATCGGGAAACCGCTGGCTACGAGCAGTACTTC. This codes for CSARDRETAGYEQYF.

This clonotype was recorded at least ten times. CDR3 nucleotides: TGCAGCGTTGAAGATCCGGACAGGGCGAGCGCAGATACGCAGTATTTT. Its translation is CSVEDPDRASADTQYF. This chain joins TRBV29-1 and TRBJ2-3, with 8 bases fitting TRBD1. This CDR3 contains 16 residues. V shed 0 bases and J 4 bases; nucleotides not matched to a gene: 9. In germline, CDR1 is SQVTM, CDR2 ANQGSEA.

This clonotype was picked up many times. The V call is TRBV27, the J call TRBJ2-1; 8 bases are a match to TRBD1. The V and J ends lost 5 bases and 4 bases, in that order; junction bases with no gene match: 7. Germline V lookup: CDR1 MNHEY, CDR2 SMNVEV (reference sequence). This CDR3 spans 15 amino acids. The CDR3 protein is CASSTRDRSYNEQFF. The CDR3 DNA reads as TGTGCCAGCAGTACCCGGGACAGGAGTTACAATGAGCAGTTCTTC.

There are many counts of this clonotype. This chain uses TRBV25-1 with TRBJ2-1, with a possible D match to TRBD2 (6 bases). V was trimmed by 8 bases and J by 5 bases, leaving 13 bases between them. Per germline, CDR1 MGHDK and CDR2 SYGVNS. The CDR3 is made up of 13 amino acids. The CDR3 loop is CASGGLNDNEQFF. As DNA, the CDR3 is TGTGCCAGCGGAGGGCTTAACGACAATGAGCAGTTCTTC.

This clonotype was counted many times. The chain carries TRBV28 and TRBJ2-7, with 13 nucleotides matching TRBD2. V lost 7 bases, J lost 0 bases, and 3 bases stayed unmatched. Germline values: CDR1 MDHEN, CDR2 SYDVKM. The CDR3 is 15 amino acids. In DNA form, the CDR3 reads TGTGCCAGCACCAGGACTAGCGGGAGCTCCTACGAGCAGTACTTC. Protein: CASTRTSGSSYEQYF. Complete variable domain (other parts from reference TRBV28 and TRBJ2-7): DVKVTQSSRYLVKRTGEKVFLECVQDMDHENMFWYRQDPGLGLRLIYFSYDVKMKEKGDIPEGYSVSREKKERFSLILESASTNQTSMYLCASTRTSGSSYEQYFGPGTRLTVT.

This clonotype was observed many times. The chain has TRBV20-1 and TRBJ2-1, with TRBD1 identical over 9 bases. The CDR3 loop spans 11 amino acids. V was clipped by 2 bases and J by 12 bases; unmatched bases: 2. In germline, CDR1 is DFQATT, CDR2 SNEGSKA (reference sequence). The CDR3 protein is CSARPGQGQFF. The DNA of the CDR3 is TGCAGTGCTAGACCGGGACAGGGGCAGTTCTTC.

Comment on this clonotype: Given the absence of the conserved phenylalanine or tryptophan at the CDR3 end, a read error is likely. Written as DNA, the CDR3 is TGTGCTAGCAGCTTAGGGCCGGCCCAGAATGAAAAACTGTTTATT. Translated: CASSLGPAQNEKLFI. The chain couples TRBV7-7 to TRBJ1-4; D unclear. Germline V CDR1 and CDR2: SSHAT, FNYEAQ (reference sequence). This CDR3 region has 15 residues.

This clonotype was seen a few times. The CDR3 sequence: CAWSVQTGEINGELFF. CDR3 DNA sequence: TGTGCCTGGAGTGTACAAACAGGGGAAATTAACGGGGAGCTGTTTTTT. V is TRBV30 and J is TRBJ2-2; 7 positions match TRBD1. The CDR3 has 16 amino acids. The junction had 11 bases not matched to a gene; V was cut back by 0 bases and J by 7 bases. Germline V lookup: CDR1 GTSNPN, CDR2 SVGIG (reference sequence).

This clonotype was counted between two and nine times. V usage is TRBV14 and J usage is TRBJ2-6; D is undetermined. Germline V gene data show CDR1 as SGHDN and CDR2 as FVKESK. V was pared by 4 bases and J by 2 bases, with 18 bases between. This CDR3 has 18 amino acids. The CDR3 region has the DNA TGTGCCAGCAGCCTCTACGGATCAATCCTAGCTGGGGCCAACGTCCTGACTTTC. Translating it yields CASSLYGSILAGANVLTF.

This clonotype was observed many times. The chain is built from TRBV4-3 and TRBJ2-7; D remains unclear. Germline V gene sequence: CDR1 LGHNA, CDR2 YSLEER. Trimming cost V 4 bases and J 2 bases, with 21 bases left between them. There are 17 residues in the CDR3. DNA of the CDR3: TGCGCCAGCAGCCTCGCCCCCCCCGGGCAGCCGGCCTACGAGCAGTACTTC. Translation gives CASSLAPPGQPAYEQYF.

This clonotype has a count of ten or more. This chain links TRBV4-3 with TRBJ2-7; 8 positions match TRBD2. Germline V gives CDR1 LGHNA, CDR2 YSLEER. J was trimmed by 0 bases and V by 3 bases; bases with no gene match: 4. The CDR3 has 15 amino acids. As DNA, the CDR3 is TGCGCCAGCAGCCACGCTCGGGGGGGCTCCTACGAGCAGTACTTC. Its protein is CASSHARGGSYEQYF.

V and J are TRBV19 and TRBJ2-3, with D uncertain. This CDR3 has 14 residues. Looked up from germline, CDR1 is LNHDA and CDR2 is SQIVND (reference sequence). The V gene lost 10 bases and the J gene lost 6 bases, with 20 bases spanning the gap. This CDR3 reads CATQGILGADTQYF. In nucleotides, the CDR3 is TGTGCCACCCAAGGGATTCTTGGCGCGGATACGCAGTATTTT. The variable domain in full, completed from reference TRBV19 and TRBJ2-3, reads DGGITQSPKYLFRKEGQNVTLSCEQNLNHDAMYWYRQDPGQGLRLIYYSQIVNDFQKGDIAEGYSVSREKKESFPLTVTSAQKNPTAFYLCATQGILGADTQYFGPGTRLTVL.

This clonotype was picked up many times. Here the CDR3 DNA reads TGTGCCACCAGCGGAAGGGGACAGGGGTTGTATACGCAGTATTTT. Translating gives CATSGRGQGLYTQYF. This rearrangement joins TRBV15 to TRBJ2-3, with TRBD1 identical over 10 bases. The V gene's germline CDR1 is LNHNV and CDR2 YYDKDF (reference sequence). This CDR3 is 15 amino acids long. The junction had 9 bases not matched to a gene; V was cut back by 5 bases and J by 7 bases.